This TCR beta chain was identified during a study of T-cell memory formation after mild COVID-19. As for the study in general: The study found TCR clusters largely donor specific. Notes on the study in general: Nothing confirmed that second-wave clones peaking on day 37 were specific for SARS-CoV-2.

Germline trimming cut 0 bases from V and 2 bases from J; bases unmatched to any gene: 11. Germline CDR1 SGHRS, CDR2 YFSETQ. The CDR3 is 18 residues long. By sample fraction, this clonotype is medium-sized. Its cognate antigen is unknown. MiXCR, applied by TCRdb to the 5' RACE reads, yields one record per CDR3 protein. Here the sample spans tens of thousands of distinct CDR3 sequences, about 7.3% being singletons. This chain uses TRBV5-1 with TRBJ2-3; 8 bases are a match to TRBD2. Sequencing input: PBMCs or a T cell subset sorted from them (not recorded which). The source of this sequence is a man younger than 35 who had mild COVID-19 (a few samples of this study predate the infection). Cell type and time point are not known. CDR3 DNA: TGCGCCAGCAGCTTGGCCGGGGGAGCGGGGGTTACCACAGATACGCAGTATTTT. The encoded protein is CASSLAGGAGVTTDTQYF.